A single sample is the source of the 29 T cell receptor beta chains below, sequenced in a study of blood T cell repertoires in COVID-19. This table comes from immunoSEQ multiplex PCR, and its TCRdb copy is limited to in-frame clones, with some not included. The data contain some 340,000 clones, 85% to 95% of them singletons. The material sequenced was PBMCs or T cells enriched from blood (not recorded which). The source is a woman aged 25 to 45 who had been exposed to COVID-19.

The chain carries TRBV3-1 (or the pseudogene TRBV3-2) and TRBJ2-3; D uncertain. Germline V gives CDR1 LGHDT, CDR2 YNNKEL (reference sequence). V was clipped by 1 base and J by 2 bases, with 4 bases between them. The CDR3 loop spans 13 amino acids. In nucleotides, the CDR3 is TGTGCCAGCAGCCAAGGACACACAGATACGCAGTATTTT. Residues: CASSQGHTDTQYF.

The chain combines TRBV5-1 with TRBJ2-7; the match to TRBD1 covers 7 bases. The germline V gene has CDR1 SGHRS and CDR2 YFSETQ. The CDR3 covers 15 residues. The V gene end was trimmed by 4 bases and the J gene end by 2 bases; junction bases not matched to a gene: 9. The CDR3 DNA is TGCGCCAGCAGCATAACAGGGGCAAATGCCTACGAGCAGTACTTC. It is translated as CASSITGANAYEQYF.

The chain employs TRBV5-4 and TRBJ1-1; D is unclear. The CDR3 length is 13 residues. V lost 0 bases to trimming and J lost 7 bases, with 10 bases between them. Germline V CDR1 and CDR2: SGHNT, YYREEE (reference sequence). CDR3 residues: CASSLAYGFEAFF. DNA of the CDR3: TGTGCCAGCAGCTTGGCGTACGGGTTTGAAGCTTTCTTT. Full variable domain (outside the CDR3, taken from reference TRBV5-4 and TRBJ1-1): ETGVTQSPTHLIKTRGQQVTLRCSSQSGHNTVSWYQQALGQGPQFIFQYYREEENGRGNFPPRFSGLQFPNYSSELNVNALELDDSALYLCASSLAYGFEAFFGQGTRLTVV.

V and J are TRBV15 and TRBJ1-2; no firm D call. Per the germline V gene, CDR1 is LNHNV and CDR2 is YYDKDF (reference sequence). The CDR3 has 15 residues. Trimming removed 0 bases from V and 4 bases from J, with 12 bases in between. The CDR3 coding sequence is TGTGCCACCAGCAGAGATCGAGCGGGGATCTATGGCTACACCTTC. Translated: CATSRDRAGIYGYTF.

This sequence joins TRBV29-1 and TRBJ2-1; 7 nucleotides match TRBD2. The CDR3 is 15 residues long. CDR1 is SQVTM and CDR2 is ANQGSEA in the germline V gene. J lost 2 bases, V lost 3 bases, and 7 bases had no gene match. CDR3 loop: CSVELGEGTYNEQFF. The CDR3 region has the DNA TGCAGCGTTGAGCTTGGGGAGGGCACCTACAATGAGCAGTTCTTC.

The chain recombines TRBV7-2 with TRBJ1-2; TRBD1 is a possible D gene (6 bases). The germline V gene has CDR1 SGHTA and CDR2 FQGNSA. The CDR3 spans 14 residues. The V end was cut by 1 base, the J end by 6 bases, with 12 bases between. In DNA, the CDR3 is TGTGCCAGCAGCTTAGGTTGGCAGGGGAATGGCTACACCTTC. Translation: CASSLGWQGNGYTF.

This chain uses TRBV7-9 with TRBJ1-2; D uncertain. Germline CDR1 and CDR2: SEHNR and FQNEAQ (reference sequence). This CDR3 has 13 residues. Trimming took off 2 bases at V and 2 bases at J, with 6 bases between the two ends. The DNA for the CDR3 is TGTGCCAGCAGCTTATATCAGAACTATGGCTACACCTTC. The encoded protein is CASSLYQNYGYTF. The whole variable domain, filled in from reference TRBV7-9 and TRBJ1-2, reads DTGVSQNPRHKITKRGQNVTFRCDPISEHNRLYWYRQTLGQGPEFLTYFQNEAQLEKSRLLSDRFSAERPKGSFSTLEIQRTEQGDSAMYLCASSLYQNYGYTFGSGTRLTVV.

The chain has TRBV12-3 or TRBV12-4 and TRBJ1-5; a weak D match, TRBD1 (6 bases). Trimming shortened V by 6 bases and J by 9 bases, and 15 bases separated the two germline ends. CDR3 length equals 13 residues. CDR3 coding DNA: TGTGCCAGCAGGATACGACAGGCTGGGCCCCAGCATTTT. This encodes CASRIRQAGPQHF.

The chain uses TRBV19 and TRBJ1-5, with TRBD1 matching over 10 bases. With 3 bases clipped from V and 4 bases from J, the junction kept 15 bases outside the gene matches. From germline, CDR1 is LNHDA and CDR2 SQIVND (reference sequence). The length of the CDR3 is 19 residues. The chain's CDR3 is CASSMYGQGDFASNQPQHF. The CDR3 DNA follows: TGTGCCAGTAGTATGTACGGACAGGGGGATTTCGCAAGTAATCAGCCCCAGCATTTT.

The chain employs TRBV18 and TRBJ2-3, with 13 bases aligning to TRBD2. The CDR3 runs 19 residues. The V gene end was trimmed by 3 bases and the J gene end by 4 bases; junction bases not matched to a gene: 13. The V gene's germline CDR1 is KGHSH and CDR2 LQKENI. CDR3 sequence (DNA): TGTGCCAGCTCACCGGGACTAGCGGGGTCCGTCGGTTTGGCAGATACGCAGTATTTT. This translates into CASSPGLAGSVGLADTQYF.

The rearrangement links TRBV4-2 to TRBJ2-5; 8 positions match TRBD2. CDR3 length: 16 residues. Trimming removed 0 bases from V and 2 bases from J; junction bases left unmatched: 5. The germline V gene encodes CDR1 LGHNA and CDR2 YNFKEQ. CDR3 protein: CASSQDRAGGQETQYF. In DNA, the CDR3 is TGTGCCAGCAGCCAAGACCGGGCGGGGGGACAAGAGACCCAGTACTTC.

The J gene is TRBJ2-7, the V gene TRBV4-3; 9 positions match TRBD1. After removal of 4 bases from V and 3 bases from J, the junction contained 10 bases not matched to a gene. The CDR3 is 16 residues long. Germline CDR1 reads LGHNA; CDR2 reads YSLEER. The CDR3 reads CASSRETGTGIYEQYF. The CDR3 region has the DNA TGCGCCAGCAGCCGAGAGACCGGGACAGGGATCTACGAGCAGTACTTC.

V and J are TRBV10-3 and TRBJ2-1; D is unclear. Trimming cost V 0 bases and J 8 bases, with 8 bases left between them. The CDR3 runs 13 residues. Germline loops: CDR1 ENHRY, CDR2 SYGVKD. Here the CDR3 reads CAISESAGYEQFF. In DNA form, the CDR3 reads TGTGCCATCAGTGAGTCCGCTGGCTATGAGCAGTTCTTC.

The V call is TRBV2, the J call TRBJ2-1, with TRBD2 matching over 9 bases. Germline CDR1 and CDR2: SNHLY and FYNNEI. V was pared by 1 base and J by 7 bases, with 8 bases of the junction left unmatched. This CDR3 has 16 residues. Here the CDR3 DNA reads TGTGCCAGCAGTGAAGGCGGGCGGGGGGGCCGGAATGAGCAGTTCTTC. The encoded protein is CASSEGGRGGRNEQFF.

The DNA for the CDR3 is TGTGCCAGCAGCCAAGTCTGGGCTAGCGGGGGTATGCAGTTCTTC. Its protein product is CASSQVWASGGMQFF. This chain joins TRBV4-2 and TRBJ2-1; TRBD2 aligns across 10 bases. CDR1 and CDR2 (germline): LGHNA, YNFKEQ. The CDR3 length is 15 residues. J lost 12 bases, V lost 1 base, and 9 bases had no gene match.

The count of this clone is one. The chain joins TRBV18 to TRBJ1-4; TRBD1 matches 8 bases. Germline lookup yields CDR1 KGHSH and CDR2 LQKENI. V lost 0 bases, J lost 7 bases, and 4 bases stayed unmatched. CDR3 size: 15 residues. CDR3 in DNA: TGTGCCAGCTCACCACCATTTGACAGGGGTGAAAAACTGTTTTTT. Its protein is CASSPPFDRGEKLFF.

The J gene is TRBJ1-1, the V gene TRBV24-1, with D possibly being TRBD1 (6 bases). V lost 6 bases and J 5 bases, leaving 12 bases between the germline ends. The CDR3 has 13 amino acids. Looked up from germline, CDR1 is KGHDR and CDR2 is SFDVKD. In DNA form, the CDR3 reads TGTGCCACCAGTACAGGGCAGGGGACTGAAGCTTTCTTT. Its translation: CATSTGQGTEAFF.

This clone was found a few times. CDR3 DNA: TGTGCCAGAGACCAGACAGGCCTCTATGGCTACACCTTC. It encodes CARDQTGLYGYTF. The chain uses TRBV2 and TRBJ1-2; tentatively, D is TRBD1 (6 bases). V lost 9 bases to trimming and J lost 4 bases, with 15 bases between them. The germline V gene has CDR1 SNHLY and CDR2 FYNNEI. This CDR3 contains 13 residues.

The V gene is TRBV5-1, the J gene TRBJ1-1; perhaps TRBD1 as D (6 bases). The CDR3 is 17 residues long. Trimming stripped 1 base from V and 5 bases from J, with 21 bases between. From germline, CDR1 is SGHRS and CDR2 YFSETQ. The chain's CDR3 is CASSLIGQGTRRTEAFF. In DNA form, the CDR3 reads TGCGCCAGCAGCTTGATAGGGCAGGGGACCCGTAGAACTGAAGCTTTCTTT.

This chain connects TRBV5-4 to TRBJ1-4, with 7 bases identical to TRBD1. V lost 0 bases to trimming and J lost 6 bases; unmatched junction nucleotides: 2. This CDR3 contains 14 residues. The germline CDR1 and CDR2 sequences are SGHNT and YYREEE (reference sequence). For the CDR3, the DNA is TGTGCCAGCAGCTTGGCAGGGGGGTATGAAAAACTGTTTTTT. This translates into CASSLAGGYEKLFF.

The rearrangement joins TRBV5-5 to TRBJ1-2; D is unclear. The germline CDR1 and CDR2 sequences are SGHKS and YYEKEE (reference sequence). The CDR3 is 14 amino acids. With 4 bases removed from V and 8 bases from J, the gap between germline ends came to 18 bases. CDR3 amino acids: CASSPQGRGLGYTF. The CDR3 DNA sequence: TGTGCCAGCAGCCCCCAAGGGCGGGGATTGGGCTACACCTTC. Supplemented by reference TRBV5-5 and TRBJ1-2, the full variable domain reads DAGVTQSPTHLIKTRGQQVTLRCSPISGHKSVSWYQQVLGQGPQFIFQYYEKEERGRGNFPDRFSARQFPNYSSELNVNALLLGDSALYLCASSPQGRGLGYTFGSGTRLTVV.

This chain links TRBV19 with TRBJ1-5; 10 bases line up with TRBD1. The CDR3 spans 17 residues. Germline values: CDR1 LNHDA, CDR2 SQIVND (reference sequence). J was trimmed by 6 bases and V by 1 base; bases with no gene match: 9. For the CDR3, the DNA is TGTGCCAGTAGTATAGGCCCGACAGGGGGCGGGGGTCAGCCCCAGCATTTT. This codes for CASSIGPTGGGGQPQHF.

V is TRBV10-3 and J is TRBJ2-5; possibly TRBD1 for D (6 bases). The CDR3 loop spans 13 amino acids. The germline gives CDR1 ENHRY, CDR2 SYGVKD. V shed 6 bases and J shed 5 bases, with 13 bases lying between them. CDR3 DNA: TGTGCCATCAGCCGACAGGTAGAGGAGACCCAGTACTTC. It encodes CAISRQVEETQYF.

For the CDR3, the DNA is TGTGCCAGCAGCTCAGGAGCGGGGACAGATACGCAGTATTTT. Translation: CASSSGAGTDTQYF. V and J are TRBV3-1 (or the pseudogene TRBV3-2) and TRBJ2-3; 7 bases agree with TRBD2. Germline-derived CDR1 and CDR2 are LGHDT and YNNKEL (reference sequence). Losses at the gene ends were 5 bases for V and 3 bases for J; bases not matched to a gene: 5. The length of the CDR3 is 14 residues.

This clone was detected once. The chain carries TRBV29-1 and TRBJ1-5; TRBD1 might be the D (5 bases). The CDR3 has 13 amino acids. Germline V CDR1 and CDR2: SQVTM, ANQGSEA. Trimming cost V 5 bases and J 0 bases, with 8 bases left between them. The CDR3 reads CSVTTDSNQPQHF. For the CDR3, the DNA is TGCAGCGTTACGACAGATAGCAATCAGCCCCAGCATTTT.

V and J are TRBV2 and TRBJ1-2; 8 nucleotides match TRBD1. The CDR3 loop spans 13 amino acids. The V gene end was trimmed by 5 bases and the J gene end by 8 bases; junction bases not matched to a gene: 7. Germline V lookup: CDR1 SNHLY, CDR2 FYNNEI. CDR3 DNA: TGTGCCAGCAGTCAGGACAGGGATAGCGGCTACACCTTC. Amino acid sequence: CASSQDRDSGYTF.

Of note for this clone: The sample has other DNA sequences that encode this CDR3 too. The chain has TRBV5-1 and TRBJ1-4; 8 nucleotides match TRBD1. V trimming: 0 bases; J trimming: 8 bases; junction bases outside the gene matches: 6. The CDR3 spans 15 residues. Germline CDR1 SGHRS, CDR2 YFSETQ. The CDR3 sequence: CASSLGGQGGEKLFF. The CDR3 bases are TGCGCCAGCAGCTTGGGCGGACAGGGAGGGGAAAAACTGTTTTTT. Drawing the rest from reference TRBV5-1 and TRBJ1-4, the complete variable domain is KAGVTQTPRYLIKTRGQQVTLSCSPISGHRSVSWYQQTPGQGLQFLFEYFSETQRNKGNFPGRFSGRQFSNSRSEMNVSTLELGDSALYLCASSLGGQGGEKLFFGSGTQLSVL.

The rearrangement uses TRBV5-4 and TRBJ2-1; 8 bases match TRBD2. The V and J ends lost 3 bases and 0 bases, in that order; junction bases with no gene match: 8. Germline-derived CDR1 and CDR2 are SGHNT and YYREEE (reference sequence). This CDR3 contains 17 residues. CDR3 sequence reads: CASSSTERGSSYNEQFF. CDR3 coding DNA: TGTGCCAGCAGCTCGACGGAGCGGGGGAGCTCCTACAATGAGCAGTTCTTC.

This chain uses TRBV5-1 with TRBJ1-1; TRBD1 agrees at 7 bases. The CDR3 runs 15 residues. Trimming removed 2 bases from V and 2 bases from J; junction bases left unmatched: 6. CDR1 and CDR2 from the germline V gene are SGHRS and YFSETQ. CDR3 amino acids: CASSLLPGGNTEAFF. Here the CDR3 DNA reads TGCGCCAGCAGCTTATTACCAGGGGGAAACACTGAAGCTTTCTTT.